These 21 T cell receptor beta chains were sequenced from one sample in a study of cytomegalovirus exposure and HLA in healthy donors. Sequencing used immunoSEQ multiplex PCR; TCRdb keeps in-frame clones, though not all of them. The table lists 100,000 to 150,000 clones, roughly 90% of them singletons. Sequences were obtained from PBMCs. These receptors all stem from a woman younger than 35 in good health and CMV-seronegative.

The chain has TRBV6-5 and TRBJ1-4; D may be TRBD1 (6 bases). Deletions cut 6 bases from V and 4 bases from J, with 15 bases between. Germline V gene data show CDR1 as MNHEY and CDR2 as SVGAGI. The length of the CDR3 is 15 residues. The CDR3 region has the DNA TGTGCCAGCAGCCCTGGACAGACCGTTAATGAAAAACTGTTTTTT. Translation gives CASSPGQTVNEKLFF.

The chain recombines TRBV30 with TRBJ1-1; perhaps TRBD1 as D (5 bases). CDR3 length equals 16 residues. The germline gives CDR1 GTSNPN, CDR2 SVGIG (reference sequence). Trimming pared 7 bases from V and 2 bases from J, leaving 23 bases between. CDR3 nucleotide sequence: TGTGCCTTCATTGGGAGGGGATCCCTCCCCAACACTGAAGCTTTCTTT. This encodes CAFIGRGSLPNTEAFF. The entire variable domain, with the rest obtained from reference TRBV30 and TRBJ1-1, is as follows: SQTIHQWPATLVQPVGSPLSLECTVEGTSNPNLYWYRQAAGRGLQLLFYSVGIGQISSEVPQNLSASRPQDRQFILSSKKLLLSDSGFYLCAFIGRGSLPNTEAFFGQGTRLTVV.

Here the CDR3 reads CASKLLAVVYEQYF. CDR3 coding DNA: TGTGCCAGCAAGCTTTTAGCGGTAGTTTACGAGCAGTACTTC. The chain uses TRBV6-5 and TRBJ2-7; weak D call: TRBD2 (6 bases). V lost 7 bases, J lost 4 bases, and 17 bases lay in between. The germline V gene encodes CDR1 MNHEY and CDR2 SVGAGI. The CDR3 is made up of 14 amino acids.

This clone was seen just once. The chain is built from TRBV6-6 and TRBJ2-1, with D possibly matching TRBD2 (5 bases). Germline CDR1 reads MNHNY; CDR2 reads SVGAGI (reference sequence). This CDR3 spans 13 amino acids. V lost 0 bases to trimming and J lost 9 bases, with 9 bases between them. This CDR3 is CASSYSSAGEQFF. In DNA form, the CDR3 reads TGTGCCAGCAGTTACTCCTCCGCGGGTGAGCAGTTCTTC.

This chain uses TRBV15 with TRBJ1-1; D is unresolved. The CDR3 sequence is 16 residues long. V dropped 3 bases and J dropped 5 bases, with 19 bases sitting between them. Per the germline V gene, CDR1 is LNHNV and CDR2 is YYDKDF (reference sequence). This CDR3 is CATSSPVREGRTEAFF. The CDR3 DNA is TGTGCCACCAGCAGCCCCGTAAGAGAGGGCCGGACTGAAGCTTTCTTT.

The CDR3 reads CASSGGVYNSPLHF. The CDR3 nucleotides are TGTGCCAGCAGTGGGGGAGTGTATAATTCACCCCTCCACTTT. The V gene is TRBV6-1, the J gene TRBJ1-6; D is unclear. The CDR3 has 14 residues. Germline V gene sequence: CDR1 MNHNS, CDR2 SASEGT. Trimming pared 4 bases from V and 4 bases from J, leaving 8 bases between.

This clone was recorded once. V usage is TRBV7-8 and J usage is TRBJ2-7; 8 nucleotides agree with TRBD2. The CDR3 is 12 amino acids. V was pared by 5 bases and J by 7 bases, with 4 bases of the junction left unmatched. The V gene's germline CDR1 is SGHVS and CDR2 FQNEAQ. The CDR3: CASSRTSWEQYF. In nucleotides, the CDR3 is TGTGCCAGCAGCAGGACTAGCTGGGAGCAGTACTTC. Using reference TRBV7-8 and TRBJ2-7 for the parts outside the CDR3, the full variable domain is GAGVSQSPRYKVAKRGQDVALRCDPISGHVSLFWYQQALGQGPEFLTYFQNEAQLDKSGLPSDRFFAERPEGSVSTLKIQRTQQEDSAVYLCASSRTSWEQYFGPGTRLTVT.

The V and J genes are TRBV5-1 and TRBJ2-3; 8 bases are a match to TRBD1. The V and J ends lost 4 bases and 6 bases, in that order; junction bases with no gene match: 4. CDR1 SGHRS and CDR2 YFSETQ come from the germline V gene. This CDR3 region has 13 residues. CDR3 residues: CASSPTGADTQYF. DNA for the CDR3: TGCGCCAGCAGCCCGACAGGGGCCGATACGCAGTATTTT.

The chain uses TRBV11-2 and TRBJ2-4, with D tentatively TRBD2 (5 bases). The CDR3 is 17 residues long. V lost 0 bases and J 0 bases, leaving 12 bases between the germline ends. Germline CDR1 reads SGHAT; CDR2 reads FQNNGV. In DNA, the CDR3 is TGTGCCAGCAGCTTAGATTCAACGGGATTAGCCAAAAACATTCAGTACTTC. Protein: CASSLDSTGLAKNIQYF. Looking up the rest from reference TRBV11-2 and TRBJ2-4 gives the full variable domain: EAGVAQSPRYKIIEKRQSVAFWCNPISGHATLYWYQQILGQGPKLLIQFQNNGVVDDSQLPKDRFSAERLKGVDSTLKIQPAKLEDSAVYLCASSLDSTGLAKNIQYFGAGTRLSVL.

CDR3 residues: CASSGTSGDTYNEQFF. In nucleotides, the CDR3 is TGTGCCAGCAGCGGGACTAGCGGCGATACCTACAATGAGCAGTTCTTC. V gene TRBV2 combines with J gene TRBJ2-1, with 11 bases matching TRBD2. The CDR3 is made up of 16 amino acids. In germline, CDR1 is SNHLY, CDR2 FYNNEI. The junction had 6 bases not matched to a gene; V was cut back by 6 bases and J by 2 bases.

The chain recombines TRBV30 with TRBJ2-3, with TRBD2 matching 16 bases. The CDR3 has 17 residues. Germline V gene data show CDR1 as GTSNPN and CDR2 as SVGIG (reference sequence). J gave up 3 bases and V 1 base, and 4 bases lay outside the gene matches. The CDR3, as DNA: TGTGCCTGGAGTGGCACGGGACTAGCGGGGGGGACAGATACGCAGTATTTT. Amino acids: CAWSGTGLAGGTDTQYF.

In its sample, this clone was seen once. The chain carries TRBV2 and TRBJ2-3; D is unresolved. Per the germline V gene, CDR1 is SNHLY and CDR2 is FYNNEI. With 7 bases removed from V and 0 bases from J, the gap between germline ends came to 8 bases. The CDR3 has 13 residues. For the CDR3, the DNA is TGTGCCAGCAAGCAGGATAGCACAGATACGCAGTATTTT. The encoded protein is CASKQDSTDTQYF.

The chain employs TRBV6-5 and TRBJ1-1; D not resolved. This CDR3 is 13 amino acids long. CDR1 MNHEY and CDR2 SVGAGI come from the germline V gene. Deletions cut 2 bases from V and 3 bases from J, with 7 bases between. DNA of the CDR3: TGTGCCAGCAGTTACAACAGCTACACTGAAGCTTTCTTT. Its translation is CASSYNSYTEAFF.

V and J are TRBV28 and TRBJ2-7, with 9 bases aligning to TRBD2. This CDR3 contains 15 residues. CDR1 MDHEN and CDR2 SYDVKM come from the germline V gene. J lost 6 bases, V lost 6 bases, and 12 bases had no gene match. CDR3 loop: CASSRGTSRYGEQYF. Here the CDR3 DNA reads TGTGCCAGCAGCCGAGGGACTAGCCGATACGGCGAGCAGTACTTC.

CDR3 coding DNA: TGTGCCAGCAGCCCAGGGGGTAGGCCCCTCATGAACACTGAAGCTTTCTTT. Translating it yields CASSPGGRPLMNTEAFF. The chain couples TRBV7-9 to TRBJ1-1, with 7 bases matching TRBD1. The V and J ends lost 5 bases and 0 bases, in that order; junction bases with no gene match: 12. This CDR3 is 17 amino acids long. CDR1 SEHNR and CDR2 FQNEAQ come from the germline V gene (reference sequence).

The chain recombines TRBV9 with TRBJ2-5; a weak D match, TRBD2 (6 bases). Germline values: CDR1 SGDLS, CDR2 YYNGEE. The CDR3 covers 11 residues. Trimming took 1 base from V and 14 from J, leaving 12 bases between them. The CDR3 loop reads CASSVRVADYF. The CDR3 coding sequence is TGTGCCAGCAGCGTACGAGTAGCGGATTACTTC.

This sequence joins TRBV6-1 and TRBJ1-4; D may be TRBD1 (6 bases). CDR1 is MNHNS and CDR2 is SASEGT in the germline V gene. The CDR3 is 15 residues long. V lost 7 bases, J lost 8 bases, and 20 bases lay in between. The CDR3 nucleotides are TGTGCCAGCAAGGACAGTCTTCGAGGAGGAGAAAAACTGTTTTTT. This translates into CASKDSLRGGEKLFF.

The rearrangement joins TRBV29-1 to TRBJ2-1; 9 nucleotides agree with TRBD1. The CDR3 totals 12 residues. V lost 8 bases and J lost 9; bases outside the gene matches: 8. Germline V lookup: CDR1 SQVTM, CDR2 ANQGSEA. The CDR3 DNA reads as TGCAGCCCATATACAGGGGGCGGTGAGCAGTTCTTC. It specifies CSPYTGGGEQFF.

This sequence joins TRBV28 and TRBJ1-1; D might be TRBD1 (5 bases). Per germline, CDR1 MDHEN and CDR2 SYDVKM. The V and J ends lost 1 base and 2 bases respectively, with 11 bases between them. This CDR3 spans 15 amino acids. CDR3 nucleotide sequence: TGTGCCAGCAGTTTATCGGGAGGGGCCAACACTGAAGCTTTCTTT. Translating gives CASSLSGGANTEAFF.

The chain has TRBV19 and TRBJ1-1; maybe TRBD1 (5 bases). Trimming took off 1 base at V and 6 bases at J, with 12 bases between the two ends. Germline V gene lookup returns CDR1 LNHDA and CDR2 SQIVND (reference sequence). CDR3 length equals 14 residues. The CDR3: CASSIARRVSEAFF. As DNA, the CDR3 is TGTGCCAGTAGTATAGCTCGCAGGGTCTCTGAAGCTTTCTTT.

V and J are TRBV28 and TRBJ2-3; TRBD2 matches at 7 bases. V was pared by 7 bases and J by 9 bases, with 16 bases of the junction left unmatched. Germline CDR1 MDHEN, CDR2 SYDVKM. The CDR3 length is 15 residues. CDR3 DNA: TGTGCCAGCAACTCCCCCTCGGAGGGAGGGCGGACGCAGTATTTT. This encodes CASNSPSEGGRTQYF.